This T cell receptor (beta chain) was captured by sequencing in a study of identical twins. This clonotype was counted only a few times. The target antigen is unknown. One entry per CDR3 protein, called by TCRdb with MiXCR from the 5' RACE reads. The table shows around 550,000 distinct CDR3 sequences, with 12% to 15% occurring only once. With 0 bases removed from V and 5 bases from J, the gap between germline ends came to 7 bases. The V gene's germline CDR1 is SGDLS and CDR2 YYNGEE. CDR3 size: 13 residues. Notes on the study in general: Within cord blood, abundant beta clonotypes carried fewer insertions, but memory repertoires showed no such trend.

The same data also contributed to another study, on yellow fever vaccine responses in identical twins.

The TCR originated in a woman younger than 30 in good health. This sequence joins TRBV9 and TRBJ2-3; D uncertain. Sequenced material: CD4+ T cells sorted from blood. The CDR3 DNA reads as TGTGCCAGCAGCGTAGGGGTGGAAGATACGCAGTATTTT. This translates into CASSVGVEDTQYF.